The 5 T cell receptor beta chains given below trace back to one sample, sequenced in a study of blood T cell repertoires in COVID-19. Sequencing was performed with immunoSEQ multiplex PCR; in TCRdb, only in-frame clones are kept and a portion is missing. The sample contains 180,000 or so clones, 85% to 90% of which appear only once. Sequenced: PBMCs or T cells enriched from blood (not recorded which). The receptors were sampled from a man aged 40-49 years who had recovered from COVID-19.

This chain links TRBV25-1 with TRBJ2-7, with 8 bases matching TRBD2. The ends lost 1 base at V and 1 base at J; junction bases unmatched: 3. This CDR3 contains 15 residues. The germline gives CDR1 MGHDK, CDR2 SYGVNS. CDR3 in amino acids: CASSELGGRSYEQYF. CDR3 sequence (DNA): TGTGCCAGCAGTGAATTAGGCGGGAGGTCCTACGAGCAGTACTTC.

In its sample, this clone was seen once. This rearrangement joins TRBV18 to TRBJ2-3; 10 nucleotides align to TRBD1. The CDR3 has 16 residues. CDR1 is KGHSH and CDR2 is LQKENI in the germline V gene. V dropped 3 bases and J dropped 6; count of bases not matched to a gene: 9. The CDR3 nucleotides read TGTGCCAGCTCACCCGGGACAGGGGTCCTTCGGGATACGCAGTATTTT. Protein product: CASSPGTGVLRDTQYF. Full variable domain (outside the CDR3, taken from reference TRBV18 and TRBJ2-3): NAGVMQNPRHLVRRRGQEARLRCSPMKGHSHVYWYRQLPEEGLKFMVYLQKENIIDESGMPKERFSAEFPKEGPSILRIQQVVRGDSAAYFCASSPGTGVLRDTQYFGPGTRLTVL.

The chain joins TRBV7-8 to TRBJ2-2, with 7 bases matching TRBD1. V gave up 5 bases and J gave up 8 bases; unmatched junction bases: 5. Germline CDR1 reads SGHVS; CDR2 reads FQNEAQ. The CDR3 spans 13 residues. The CDR3 reads CASSRTGVGELFF. CDR3 DNA sequence: TGTGCCAGCAGCCGTACAGGGGTGGGGGAGCTGTTTTTT.

This chain links TRBV5-1 with TRBJ1-5; D is possibly TRBD1 (6 bases). The CDR3 is 15 residues long. V lost 4 bases to trimming and J lost 3 bases, with 14 bases between them. Germline CDR1 SGHRS, CDR2 YFSETQ. This CDR3 reads CASSALGGDNQPQHF. Written as DNA, the CDR3 is TGCGCCAGCAGCGCACTAGGGGGGGACAATCAGCCCCAGCATTTT.

The V call is TRBV7-9, the J call TRBJ2-3; 8 bases map to TRBD1. The V gene's germline CDR1 is SEHNR and CDR2 FQNEAQ (reference sequence). The CDR3 runs 16 residues. With V trimmed by 5 bases and J by 5 bases, 12 bases remained unmatched. CDR3 bases: TGTGCCAGCAGCGCTATGACAGGGGCGGTGGGAGATACGCAGTATTTT. This codes for CASSAMTGAVGDTQYF. Based on the CDR3 plus reference TRBV7-9 and TRBJ2-3, the full variable domain is DTGVSQNPRHKITKRGQNVTFRCDPISEHNRLYWYRQTLGQGPEFLTYFQNEAQLEKSRLLSDRFSAERPKGSFSTLEIQRTEQGDSAMYLCASSAMTGAVGDTQYFGPGTRLTVL.